A single sample is the source of the 26 T cell receptor beta chains below, sequenced in a study of cytomegalovirus exposure and HLA in healthy donors. Vbeta (60) and Jbeta (13) primers were used in the PCR. Produced via immunoSEQ multiplex PCR; TCRdb's table is partial and in-frame only. The table has 100,000 to 150,000 clones, under 85% seen once; the top ten hold about 9.1%. Source material: PBMCs. The receptor source for this set is a woman between 50 and 59 years old in good health and CMV-seropositive.

This chain links TRBV6-5 with TRBJ2-5; 7 positions agree with TRBD2. The germline V gene encodes CDR1 MNHEY and CDR2 SVGAGI. Trimming took 2 bases from V and 5 from J; bases not matched to a gene: 5. The CDR3 is made up of 14 amino acids. Here the CDR3 DNA reads TGTGCCAGCAGTTACGGCGGGAGTCCGGAGACCCAGTACTTC. This encodes CASSYGGSPETQYF.

The J gene is TRBJ2-2, the V gene TRBV5-4, with 7 bases matching TRBD1. Germline V gene lookup returns CDR1 SGHNT and CDR2 YYREEE (reference sequence). This CDR3 has 15 amino acids. V shed 5 bases, J shed 4 bases, and the junction held 8 bases outside the gene matches. As DNA, the CDR3 is TGTGCCAGCAGATCCTGGACAGGTGGCACCGGGGAGCTGTTTTTT. Encoded protein: CASRSWTGGTGELFF.

The chain employs TRBV30 and TRBJ2-2; D is uncertain. The CDR3 totals 13 residues. CDR1 and CDR2 from the germline V gene are GTSNPN and SVGIG (reference sequence). Trimming left V 0 bases short and J 4 bases short, with 6 bases between. CDR3 sequence (DNA): TGTGCCTGGAGTGTCTACGGCACCGGGGAGCTGTTTTTT. Translation gives CAWSVYGTGELFF. Full variable domain (missing parts from reference TRBV30 and TRBJ2-2): SQTIHQWPATLVQPVGSPLSLECTVEGTSNPNLYWYRQAAGRGLQLLFYSVGIGQISSEVPQNLSASRPQDRQFILSSKKLLLSDSGFYLCAWSVYGTGELFFGEGSRLTVL.

V is TRBV6-6 and J is TRBJ2-3, with 11 nucleotides matching TRBD2. The CDR3 length is 16 residues. The V gene's germline CDR1 is MNHNY and CDR2 SVGAGI (reference sequence). V lost 4 bases to trimming and J lost 5 bases; unmatched junction nucleotides: 8. This CDR3 is CASSLSSGGREDTQYF. The CDR3 coding sequence is TGTGCCAGCAGTTTGTCTAGCGGGGGGCGGGAAGATACGCAGTATTTT.

This sequence joins TRBV15 and TRBJ2-3, with D perhaps matching TRBD2 (6 bases). This CDR3 is built from 16 residues. Germline values: CDR1 LNHNV, CDR2 YYDKDF (reference sequence). Deletions cut 0 bases from V and 3 bases from J, with 13 bases between. As DNA, the CDR3 is TGTGCCACCAGCAGAGAGCGGGGCGGGTGGACAGATACGCAGTATTTT. This codes for CATSRERGGWTDTQYF.

The genes are TRBV4-1 and TRBJ2-1, with 16 bases identical to TRBD2. The germline CDR1 and CDR2 sequences are MGHRA and YSYEKL. The CDR3 runs to 17 residues. The V segment lost 4 bases and the J segment 2 bases; nucleotides outside the gene matches: 2. This CDR3 is CASSPGLAGGAYNEQFF. CDR3 nucleotide sequence: TGCGCCAGCAGCCCGGGACTAGCGGGGGGGGCCTACAATGAGCAGTTCTTC.

The chain recombines TRBV7-3 with TRBJ1-4, with TRBD1 as a possible D gene (6 bases). Germline assignment: CDR1 SGHTA and CDR2 FQGTGA. This CDR3 region has 15 residues. Trimming shortened V by 5 bases and J by 5 bases, and 15 bases separated the two germline ends. The CDR3 coding sequence is TGTGCCAGCAGCCTCACGGGACATCCAAATGAAAAACTGTTTTTT. It yields the protein CASSLTGHPNEKLFF.

V is TRBV29-1 and J is TRBJ1-2; 8 bases agree with TRBD1. The V and J ends lost 6 bases and 8 bases, in that order; junction bases with no gene match: 8. The CDR3 contains 12 residues. CDR1 is SQVTM, CDR2 ANQGSEA, per germline. The CDR3 nucleotides read TGCAGCGTCAAGCCAGGGGGCGGAGGCTACACCTTC. It codes for CSVKPGGGGYTF.

This chain connects TRBV18 to TRBJ2-5; the match to TRBD1 covers 9 bases. The trim removed 6 bases at V and 5 bases at J, leaving 4 bases unmatched. The CDR3 consists of 13 residues. Germline V gene sequence: CDR1 KGHSH, CDR2 LQKENI. The CDR3 nucleotides read TGTGCCAGCTCTCCTGGACAGGGGGAGACCCAGTACTTC. Protein sequence: CASSPGQGETQYF.

In this sample, this clone turned up a few times. The V call is TRBV7-3, the J call TRBJ2-2; 7 nucleotides match TRBD2. V was clipped by 2 bases and J by 2 bases; unmatched bases: 5. Germline lookup yields CDR1 SGHTA and CDR2 FQGTGA. The CDR3 sequence is 16 residues long. The CDR3 here is CASSLGAGVNTGELFF. The CDR3 nucleotides are TGTGCCAGCAGCTTAGGGGCGGGGGTTAACACCGGGGAGCTGTTTTTT.

The chain couples TRBV6-5 to TRBJ2-7, with 12 bases matching TRBD2. Germline CDR1 and CDR2: MNHEY and SVGAGI. Germline trimming cut 6 bases from V and 2 bases from J; bases unmatched to any gene: 5. The CDR3 length is 15 residues. The CDR3 protein is CASRTSSGRAYEQYF. The CDR3 DNA follows: TGTGCCAGCAGAACTTCTAGCGGGAGGGCCTACGAGCAGTACTTC.

This chain links TRBV27 with TRBJ2-3; D uncertain. Between the trimmed V and J ends, which lost 6 bases and 7 bases, there was a span of 11 bases. Germline V gene data show CDR1 as MNHEY and CDR2 as SMNVEV (reference sequence). The CDR3 is 12 amino acids. The CDR3, as DNA: TGTGCCAGCAGATCCCCTGTATATACGCAGTATTTT. It translates to CASRSPVYTQYF.

The chain couples TRBV11-2 to TRBJ2-7, with TRBD1 matching over 7 bases. Germline-derived CDR1 and CDR2 are SGHAT and FQNNGV. Losses at the gene ends were 1 base for V and 1 base for J; bases not matched to a gene: 1. The length of the CDR3 is 14 residues. This CDR3 reads CASSLVQGSYEQYF. The DNA for the CDR3 is TGTGCCAGCAGCTTAGTACAGGGGTCCTACGAGCAGTACTTC.

The V call is TRBV27, the J call TRBJ2-3; 7 bases map to TRBD1. Germline-derived CDR1 and CDR2 are MNHEY and SMNVEV (reference sequence). This CDR3 contains 17 residues. V shed 4 bases, J shed 6 bases, and the junction held 16 bases outside the gene matches. CDR3 nucleotide sequence: TGTGCCAGCAGTTCGAACCCCAGGGGGTATTTTGCGGATACGCAGTATTTT. It codes for CASSSNPRGYFADTQYF.

The genes are TRBV27 and TRBJ2-2; a possible D gene is TRBD2 (6 bases). This CDR3 contains 14 residues. Germline V gene sequence: CDR1 MNHEY, CDR2 SMNVEV (reference sequence). V dropped 4 bases and J dropped 5 bases, with 11 bases sitting between them. CDR3 in amino acids: CASSSNSGTGELFF. The DNA of the CDR3 is TGTGCCAGCAGTTCTAACAGCGGGACCGGGGAGCTGTTTTTT.

The chain has TRBV18 and TRBJ2-6; D is possibly TRBD2 (5 bases). Germline CDR1 is KGHSH and CDR2 is LQKENI. V lost 5 bases to trimming and J lost 4 bases, with 18 bases between them. The CDR3 is 17 amino acids. CDR3 amino acids: CASSMPYEGSGANVLTF. The CDR3 bases are TGTGCCAGCTCAATGCCGTACGAGGGATCCGGGGCCAACGTCCTGACTTTC.

The chain recombines TRBV4-1 with TRBJ2-5; 8 nucleotides line up with TRBD1. J lost 5 bases, V lost 4 bases, and 3 bases had no gene match. This CDR3 has 13 residues. Germline lookup yields CDR1 MGHRA and CDR2 YSYEKL. Here the CDR3 reads CASSRTGTETQYF. The CDR3, as DNA: TGCGCCAGCAGCCGGACAGGGACGGAGACCCAGTACTTC.

This chain links TRBV7-3 with TRBJ2-2, with D uncertain. Between the trimmed V and J ends, which lost 5 bases and 5 bases, there was a span of 12 bases. Germline lookup yields CDR1 SGHTA and CDR2 FQGTGA. The CDR3 has 14 residues. The CDR3 here is CASSPDWPTGELFF. The CDR3 coding sequence is TGTGCCAGCAGCCCTGACTGGCCTACCGGGGAGCTGTTTTTT.

This clone was picked up a small number of times. This chain links TRBV2 with TRBJ1-5; possible D gene TRBD1, 5 bases. The CDR3 loop spans 18 amino acids. Germline-derived CDR1 and CDR2 are SNHLY and FYNNEI. The germline V and J ends were trimmed by 6 bases and 3 bases, with 24 bases remaining between them. The CDR3 loop reads CASSANWLERGNNQPQHF. The CDR3, as DNA: TGTGCCAGCAGCGCAAATTGGCTCGAAAGGGGAAACAATCAGCCCCAGCATTTT.

The chain links TRBV7-8 to TRBJ1-5; no reliable D call. This CDR3 is built from 15 residues. Trimming took off 1 base at V and 4 bases at J, with 11 bases between the two ends. Per the germline V gene, CDR1 is SGHVS and CDR2 is FQNEAQ. The CDR3 DNA reads TGTGCCAGCAGCTTAGATACCCCCGGTAATCAGCCCCAGCATTTT. Its protein is CASSLDTPGNQPQHF.

The V gene is TRBV5-4, the J gene TRBJ2-1, with 9 bases fitting TRBD2. V dropped 3 bases and J dropped 5; count of bases not matched to a gene: 9. The CDR3 spans 16 residues. Germline V gene data show CDR1 as SGHNT and CDR2 as YYREEE (reference sequence). CDR3 loop: CASSSPAGGDNNEQFF. The CDR3 nucleotides read TGTGCCAGCAGCTCCCCGGCGGGGGGGGATAACAATGAGCAGTTCTTC.

The genes are TRBV5-7 and TRBJ2-1; 8 nucleotides line up with TRBD2. TRBV5-7 carries the ORF label, with uncertain function. CDR3 length: 16 amino acids. The J segment lost 8 bases and the V segment lost 1 base, leaving 11 bases of the junction unmatched. Here the CDR3 reads CASSLIGGRRWDEQFF. In DNA form, the CDR3 reads TGTGCCAGCAGCTTGATTGGCGGGAGGCGGTGGGATGAGCAGTTCTTC.

V usage is TRBV5-1 and J usage is TRBJ2-3, with 10 bases lining up with TRBD2. J gave up 0 bases and V 0 bases, and 10 bases lay outside the gene matches. There are 19 residues in the CDR3. CDR1 and CDR2 (germline): SGHRS, YFSETQ. CDR3 in DNA: TGCGCCAGCAGCTTGGCCGCGGAGATGACTAGCGGGAGCACAGATACGCAGTATTTT. It yields the protein CASSLAAEMTSGSTDTQYF.

V is TRBV7-2 and J is TRBJ2-5; weak D call: TRBD2 (5 bases). V lost 1 base and J lost 5, with 8 bases in between. The germline CDR1 and CDR2 sequences are SGHTA and FQGNSA. This CDR3 is 13 amino acids long. CDR3 loop: CASSLGWEETQYF. The CDR3 DNA reads TGTGCCAGCAGCTTAGGGTGGGAGGAGACCCAGTACTTC. Filled out from reference TRBV7-2 and TRBJ2-5, the complete variable domain reads GAGVSQSPSNKVTEKGKDVELRCDPISGHTALYWYRQSLGQGLEFLIYFQGNSAPDKSGLPSDRFSAERTGGSVSTLTIQRTQQEDSAVYLCASSLGWEETQYFGPGTRLLVL.

V is TRBV25-1 and J is TRBJ1-6; D not certain. Looked up from germline, CDR1 is MGHDK and CDR2 is SYGVNS. The CDR3 is 13 residues long. The CDR3 DNA sequence: TGTGCAACGGCGGTGGCGAGAAATTCACCCCTCCACTTT. Translating it yields CATAVARNSPLHF.

The chain employs TRBV6-1 and TRBJ2-1; 9 bases are a match to TRBD1. This CDR3 comprises 13 residues. The J segment lost 9 bases and the V segment lost 6 bases, leaving 6 bases of the junction unmatched. Germline values: CDR1 MNHNS, CDR2 SASEGT. CDR3 sequence: CASSRDRASEQFF. CDR3 nucleotide sequence: TGTGCCAGCAGCAGGGACAGGGCGTCTGAGCAGTTCTTC.